A selection of T cell receptor beta chains follows, all from one sample in a study of cytomegalovirus exposure and HLA in healthy donors. Assay used: immunoSEQ multiplex PCR; TCRdb lists only in-frame clones, some missing. The sample includes fewer than 85,000 clones, over 65% of them seen just once. Source material: PBMCs. All receptors come from a man between 40 and 49 years old in good health and CMV-seropositive. CDR3s include the opening cysteine and the closing phenylalanine or tryptophan. D genes are given only for firm matches. A row's size may be missing; if present it is once, few, many or a size class.

TRBV15	.	.	TRBJ1-1	TGTGCCACCAGCAGAGACCGCACTGAAGCTTTCTTT	CATSRDRTEAFF
TRBV28	.	.	TRBJ2-7	TGTGCCAGCAGTTTTCGTGGGGAGACCTACGAGCAGTACTTC	CASSFRGETYEQYF
TRBV15	.	.	TRBJ2-5	TGTGCCACCAGCAGAGATCGAGAGACCCAGTACTTC	CATSRDRETQYF
TRBV4-3	few	.	TRBJ1-5	TGCGCCAGCAGCCAAGGCCGAGGGTTAAATCAGCCCCAGCATTTT	CASSQGRGLNQPQHF
TRBV27	few	.	TRBJ2-7	TGTGCCAGCAGTTTAGTAACAGGAGAGGGACTCTCCTACGAGCAGTACTTC	CASSLVTGEGLSYEQYF
TRBV5-1	.	.	TRBJ2-1	TGCGCCAGCAGCCCGACAGACCCTGGAATTGAGCAGTTCTTC	CASSPTDPGIEQFF
TRBV19	.	TRBD1	TRBJ1-4	TGTGCCAGTAGTCTTAGGACAGGCAATGAAAAACTGTTTTTT	CASSLRTGNEKLFF
TRBV2	.	.	TRBJ1-3	TGTGCCAGCAGTGGTAAGGGGACTGACACCATATATTTT	CASSGKGTDTIYF
TRBV28	.	TRBD2	TRBJ2-1	TGTGCCAGCAGTTTATCGGAAACTAGCGGATACAATGAGCAGTTCTTC	CASSLSETSGYNEQFF
TRBV7-6	few	.	TRBJ2-7	TGTGCCAGCAGCTTAGAGGAAGAGGGCCGCTACGAGCAGTACTTC	CASSLEEEGRYEQYF
TRBV7-9	.	.	TRBJ2-6	TGTGCCAGCAGCTGGGCCTACTCTGGGGCCAACGTCCTGACTTTC	CASSWAYSGANVLTF
TRBV9	once	TRBD2	TRBJ2-2	TGTGCCAGCAGCGTAGGCAGCGGGAGGGCCACCGGGGAGCTGTTTTTT	CASSVGSGRATGELFF
TRBV2	few	.	TRBJ2-4	TGTGCCAGCAGTGAAGGCCAGGGTAGGGGCATTCAGTACTTC	CASSEGQGRGIQYF
TRBV6-5	.	TRBD2	TRBJ2-3	TGTGCCAGCAGTTATGGACTAGCGGGGAGCACAGATACGCAGTATTTT	CASSYGLAGSTDTQYF
TRBV6-4	.	.	TRBJ1-4	TGTGCCAGCAGTGACATCCGGTTCGAGGAACTGTTTTTT	CASSDIRFEELFF
TRBV6-1	few	.	TRBJ2-5	TGTGCCAGCAGTGAGGGTACGGGAGAGACCCAGTACTTC	CASSEGTGETQYF
TRBV29-1	.	.	TRBJ2-7	TGCAGCGTTCGAAGTAGAAACCACGAGCAGTACTTC	CSVRSRNHEQYF
TRBV10-1	.	.	TRBJ2-2	TGCGCCAGCAGTGAGTCGGCGGGGAACACCGGGGAGCTGTTTTTT	CASSESAGNTGELFF
TRBV19	.	TRBD1	TRBJ1-6	TGTGCCAGTAGTCCCCTTCTTGGGGGACAGGGCAGTTCACCCCTCCACTTT	CASSPLLGGQGSSPLHF
TRBV7-2	.	.	TRBJ1-2	TGTGCCAGCAGCGCACAGGGCCCCTATGGCTACACCTTC	CASSAQGPYGYTF
TRBV28	once	.	TRBJ1-2	TGTGCCAGCAGTTCCCCCTCCACAGGGCGTTCATACTTC	CASSSPSTGRSYF
TRBV7-2	.	TRBD2	TRBJ2-3	TGTGCCAGCAGCTTCATAACTAGCGGGAGATCCCCCAGCACAGATACGCAGTATTTT	CASSFITSGRSPSTDTQYF
TRBV5-1	.	TRBD1	TRBJ2-3	TGCGCCAGCACCAACACAGGGGCGAGCACAGATACGCAGTATTTT	CASTNTGASTDTQYF
TRBV11-3	few	.	TRBJ1-1	TGTGCCAGCAGCTTCGGCGGGAACACTGAAGCTTTCTTT	CASSFGGNTEAFF
TRBV5-5	.	.	TRBJ1-3	TGTGCCAGCAGCTTGCGACTCAACACCATATATTTT	CASSLRLNTIYF
TRBV30	.	TRBD1	TRBJ1-4	TGTGCCTGGAGCTTACAGGGGTCTGACGAAAAACTGTTTTTT	CAWSLQGSDEKLFF
TRBV20-1	.	.	TRBJ2-1	TGCAGTGCTCTAGTCAATGAGCAGTTCTTC	CSALVNEQFF
TRBV5-1	.	TRBD1	TRBJ1-4	TGCGCCAGCAGCCTTTGGGACAGAGCTAATGAAAAACTGTTTTTT	CASSLWDRANEKLFF
TRBV30	.	TRBD1	TRBJ1-1	TGTGCCTGGAACAGACAGGGGAACACTGAAGCTTTCTTT	CAWNRQGNTEAFF
TRBV5-1	.	TRBD1	TRBJ1-2	TGCGCCAGCAGCGCGGGGGACAGGGGAACGTATGGCTACACCTTC	CASSAGDRGTYGYTF
TRBV5-5	.	TRBD1	TRBJ1-1	TGTGCCAGCAGCTACCACATACAGGGGACTAACACTGAAGCTTTCTTT	CASSYHIQGTNTEAFF
TRBV6-5	.	TRBD1	TRBJ1-6	TGTGCCAGCAGTCGGGACAGGGCCGAAGGACCCCTCCACTTT	CASSRDRAEGPLHF
TRBV2	.	.	TRBJ2-5	TGTGCCAGCAGGGGGACACTAGAGACCCAGTACTTC	CASRGTLETQYF
TRBV28	.	TRBD1	TRBJ1-1	TGTGCCAGCATCCTTAACGGACAGGGGAACACTGAAGCTTTCTTT	CASILNGQGNTEAFF
TRBV7-2	.	TRBD1	TRBJ1-1	TGTGCCAGCAGCTTGGGACAGTTGAACACTGAAGCTTTCTTT	CASSLGQLNTEAFF
TRBV19	.	.	TRBJ2-1	TGTGCCAGTAGTATAACCGGTATCAATGAGCAGTTCTTC	CASSITGINEQFF
TRBV13	.	TRBD2	TRBJ2-7	TGTGCCAGCAGCTTAGAGGGCGGGGGGGATGCCTACGAGCAGTACTTC	CASSLEGGGDAYEQYF
TRBV12-5	.	.	TRBJ1-3	TGTGCTAGCGCCAAAACAGGCTCTGGAAACACCATATATTTT	CASAKTGSGNTIYF
TRBV29-1	.	.	TRBJ2-7	TGCAGCGTTGATACACTAACTAGTGATGAACTTACCTACGAGCAGTACTTC	CSVDTLTSDELTYEQYF
TRBV6-5	.	.	TRBJ2-5	TGTGCCACCACTCCGCGCGGGTTAGAGACCCAGTACTTC	CATTPRGLETQYF
TRBV11-2	few	TRBD2	TRBJ2-7	TGTGCCAGCACCGTGGGGAGGGATGACGAGCAGTACTTC	CASTVGRDDEQYF
TRBV27	.	TRBD1	TRBJ1-6	TGTGCCAGCAGTTCTCCAACAGGGGGGATCGATTCACCCCTCCACTTT	CASSSPTGGIDSPLHF
TRBV10-3	.	.	TRBJ2-3	TGTGCCATCAGTGAGTCAGCGGTGACAGATACGCAGTATTTT	CAISESAVTDTQYF
TRBV28	.	.	TRBJ1-5	TGTGCCAGCAGCCCAGGGTTTAATCAGCCCCAGCATTTT	CASSPGFNQPQHF
TRBV9	.	.	TRBJ2-5	TGTGCCAGCAGCGTAGGGGGGGATCAAGAGACCCAGTACTTC	CASSVGGDQETQYF
TRBV27	.	.	TRBJ1-2	TGTGCCAGCAGCCCGGAAGACAGGAGCGAGGGAGACTATGGCTACACCTTC	CASSPEDRSEGDYGYTF
TRBV11-3	.	.	TRBJ1-1	TGTGCCAGCAGCTTTGGAACAGGTACGAACACTGAAGCTTTCTTT	CASSFGTGTNTEAFF
TRBV2	.	TRBD1	TRBJ1-5	TGTGCCAGCAGTGAAGAACAGGGGGTAAGCAATCAGCCCCAGCATTTT	CASSEEQGVSNQPQHF
TRBV9	.	TRBD2	TRBJ2-5	TGTGCCAGCAGCTACGGACTAGCGGAGCAAGAGACCCAGTACTTC	CASSYGLAEQETQYF
TRBV4-1	few	TRBD2	TRBJ2-7	TGCGCCAGCAGCCGACCGACTAGCGGGACCTACGAGCAGTACTTC	CASSRPTSGTYEQYF
TRBV28	.	.	TRBJ2-7	TGTGCCAGCAGTTTATTACGGGATTCCTACGAGCAGTACTTC	CASSLLRDSYEQYF
TRBV5-6	.	TRBD1	TRBJ1-5	TGTGCCAGCAGCTTGGGGACAGGGGCGAATATGGAGCCCCAGCATTTT	CASSLGTGANMEPQHF
TRBV30	.	.	TRBJ2-3	TGTGCCTGGAGAGGGGCGGCTAGCACAGATACGCAGTATTTT	CAWRGAASTDTQYF
TRBV4-1	.	.	TRBJ2-7	TGCGCCAGCAGCCAAGGCCCCACAGGGTCCTACGAGCAGTACTTC	CASSQGPTGSYEQYF
TRBV2	.	TRBD1	TRBJ1-2	TGTGCCAGCAGTCCCGACAGGGGAGGCGGCTACACCTTC	CASSPDRGGGYTF
TRBV19	few	.	TRBJ1-6	TGTGCCAGTAGTACACAGGGAAGCTCCTATAATTCACCCCTCCACTTT	CASSTQGSSYNSPLHF
TRBV6-5	.	TRBD2	TRBJ2-7	TGTGCCAGTAGCGGGGAATCCCTCGAGCAGTACTTC	CASSGESLEQYF
TRBV2	.	.	TRBJ2-3	TGTGCCAGCAGTGAAAGTGCTAGCCCAGATACGCAGTATTTT	CASSESASPDTQYF
TRBV29-1	.	.	TRBJ2-1	TGCAGCGTTGGCAAGAGCTCCTACAATGAGCAGTTCTTC	CSVGKSSYNEQFF
TRBV5-4	.	TRBD2	TRBJ2-1	TGTGCCAGCAGCGGACCGGGACTAGCTCACGATGAGCAGTTCTTC	CASSGPGLAHDEQFF